This T cell receptor (beta chain) is drawn from a study of blood T cell repertoires in COVID-19. Study as a whole: Sample material is recorded as cDNA or gDNA derived from T cells, B-cell-depleted T cells, or PBMCs.

Germline lookup yields CDR1 SGHDT and CDR2 YYEEEE. The CDR3 loop spans 10 amino acids. Individuals aged about 18 to 90 years were recruited from roughly 23 US areas. Using immunoSEQ multiplex PCR, the repertoire was profiled, and TCRdb retains in-frame clones only, with some absent. The data show approximately 160,000 clones, around four fifths seen once. This clone was found a few times. At one of its ends the junction is not consistent with the germline gene, which may arise from a read error. The chain employs TRBV5-6 and TRBJ2-7; D unresolved. Sequencing input: PBMCs or T cells enriched from blood (not recorded which). The receptor was derived from a man aged 50 to 59 who had recovered from COVID-19. The CDR3 region is CASSPYEEYF. The CDR3 nucleotides are TGTGCCAGCAGCCCTTACGAGGAGTACTTC.